This TCR beta chain is from a study of cytomegalovirus exposure and HLA in healthy donors (dated by TCRdb to 2015 to 2018). For the study in its entirety: According to an earlier analysis of a few hundred of the donors, 150 million to 200 million T cells yielded 100 million or so unique TCR beta sequences and less than 300 Gb of sequence data. The study used immunosequencing to profile the T cell repertoires of approximately 650 subjects and linked those repertoires to cytomegalovirus serostatus. In an earlier analysis of 587 of the donors, high-throughput TCR beta sequencing was used to judge whether each TCR beta V gene segment behaved as functional or pseudogenic. High-throughput TCR immunosequencing, statistical association of individual TCRs with disease status, and machine learning were combined to predict cytomegalovirus infection status. Alongside the repertoire data, information on donor age, sex, ethnicity and CMV serostatus was compiled. Rather than using new phenotypic data, the later analysis identified candidate immune exposures from TCR beta sequences and from how often those sequences occurred across donors. The number of typed donors differed by locus: roughly 629-640 for A, B, C, DRB1 and DQB1; approximately 520 for DQA1; approximately 600 for DPA1; and about 450 for DPB1. Among about 360 genotyped donors of the cohort, an average of about 240,000 unique TCR beta nucleotide sequences were sequenced per donor, roughly a sixth of them non-productive. Because of strong linkage in the cohort, roughly five DR-DQ haplotypes were treated as single units for association and clustering. Both class I and class II loci were covered by HLA typing, at four-digit resolution. Among the approximately 420 genotyped donors, about 85% belonged to the genetic ancestry cluster associated with self-reported Caucasian donors. Along with the approximately 670-subject first cohort, a separate validation cohort of around 110 different subjects was used. A later analysis re-analyzed previously published TCR beta repertoires from about 730 donors and added high-resolution HLA genotyping to study TCR occurrence patterns. All discovery cohort repertoires had been generated on a single sequencing platform. A later genetic analysis used genome-wide SNP genotypes for 398 of the 666 donors, treating that subset as a discovery cohort. An early release that covered about 640 HLA-typed donors contained around 330 gigabases of sequencing data and around 80 million unique TCR sequences. The study was designed to test whether signatures of past pathogen exposure could be identified by cataloging public T cell receptors.

On this clone itself: Its target antigen remains unknown.

In the germline V gene, CDR1 corresponds to SGHNT and CDR2 to YENEEA. Including the terminal cysteine and phenylalanine, the CDR3 comprises 15 residues. The sequence is cut down to CDR3 DNA, 45 bases in frame from base 1. From V the trimming removes 4 bases and from J it removes 4 bases, while the gene matches leave 7 bases of the junction unaccounted for. The library was generated by the immunoSEQ multiplex PCR assay. A mixture of 60 forward primers for TCR Vbeta segments and 13 reverse primers for TCR Jbeta segments was used in the multiplex PCR. A multiplex PCR assay on genomic DNA amplified the CDR3 region of rearranged TCR beta genes. The Illumina HiSeq System was used to sequence the amplified TCR beta libraries as 87-base-pair reads. The authors' analysis ran thus. Across the 700 or so repertoires, a later analysis counted 75 million to 90 million unique TCR beta chains, around 11 million of which were shared by at least two donors. A nearest-neighbor algorithm error-corrected the raw reads and collapsed the reads into unique sequences, merging closely related sequences to remove PCR and sequencing errors. V, D and J gene segments were assigned by aligning CDR3 sequences to IMGT reference sequences. For a sequence to be retained, a match of at least six nucleotides to both a V gene segment and a J gene segment was required. A rearrangement was called productive if the CDR3 had no stop codons and remained in frame with V and J, and every other rearrangement was called non-productive. CDR3 was defined by IMGT convention, running from the second conserved V-encoded cysteine to the conserved J-encoded phenylalanine. The earlier analysis of about 610 of the donors excluded any sequence lacking an unambiguous match to a single V gene segment. In an earlier analysis of approximately 560 of the donors, a V segment was called functional when productive rearrangements were above 56.7%, and segregating when the standard deviation between donors exceeded 5%. A statistical classification framework was built to diagnose cytomegalovirus status from the catalog of TCR beta chain sequences. A later analysis assigned V and J genes by comparing TCR nucleotide sequences with IMGT/GENE-DB human TR gene sequences. The TCRdist pipeline was used in a later analysis to assign CDR3 sequences and most-parsimonious VDJ recombination scenarios. A later analysis defined each TCR beta chain by its CDR3 amino acid sequence plus V-gene family, and excluded reads lacking a unique V-gene family. As a way to deal with suspected cross-contamination and a sequencing artifact, a later analysis dropped roughly 600 nucleotide sequences that were highly shared and had low generation probability. A later analysis calculated a clonal expansion index for each public chain from normalized within-repertoire ranks of inferred template counts. A later analysis computed generation probabilities with a VDJ recombination model fitted to out-of-frame rearrangements, and checked the results against IGoR. Hypergeometric tests were used in a later analysis to score TCR-TCR, TCR-HLA and TCR-CMV co-occurrence, with a repertoire-size bias correction applied to the TCR pairs. In a later analysis, false discovery rates were estimated by permuting HLA or CMV assignments 20 times. In a later analysis, co-occurring TCRs were grouped using DBSCAN, with TCRdist sequence similarity added in when clustering inside HLA-allele-positive subsets. Repertoires with fewer than 30,000 or more than 120,000 public chains were left out of co-occurrence clustering, as were five repertoires with anomalous nucleotide sharing. TCRdb provides this immuneACCESS table in a form limited to in-frame rearrangements. Some clones are lacking; in checked studies, under half of them reflect an unresolved V gene, and why the rest are absent is not known. The V and J calls and the clone size are those of that table, but D and trimming were determined from the DNA. The sample's table lists a count of about 130,000 clones. 2% to 2.5% of the sample is in the top ten clones.

The cohort consisted of hundreds of healthy bone marrow donors. At the time of sampling, every cohort member was nominally healthy, though immune exposures that went unrecorded were likely present. The donor was CMV seronegative and belonged to the group of more than 300 seronegative cohort members. A peripheral blood sample was provided by each donor, and peripheral blood mononuclear cells were used for TCR beta sequencing. Genomic DNA extraction from the blood cell samples was performed with the Qiagen DNeasy Blood Extraction Kit. The paper's findings and limits, for the study overall: Strong co-occurrence of HLA alleles, especially DR and DQ, made assigning TCR associations to individual alleles difficult. The study listed 150 to 200 TCR beta chains as associated with cytomegalovirus. V-gene and J-gene trimming of TCR beta chains was associated with a missense DCLRE1C variant in a later genetic analysis, and the association was replicated in an independent cohort. According to the authors, the approach could potentially be generalized to other disease states and immunological phenotypes. Some IMGT-functional V segments, including TRBV6-2 and TRBV6-3, could not be distinguished by the 87-base-pair reads and were therefore excluded. In a later analysis, HLA-associated TCR beta chains showed more clonal expansion and lower generation probabilities than non-associated chains that were equally common. In both the original and validation cohorts, the classifier was reported to diagnose cytomegalovirus status with high specificity and sensitivity. Because HLA typing was unavailable for some donors at each locus, only the typed subset was used in association tests. Broadly in line with IMGT annotations, most TCR beta V segments showed up in productive rearrangements about 87% or about 30% of the time in an earlier analysis of 450 to 600 of the donors. Linkage disequilibrium might explain the correlated functional status among segregating V segments, but an unknown experimental factor could not be excluded. A further reported finding was that TCR beta sequences accurately predicted the HLA-A and HLA-B alleles for most subjects in the first cohort. According to a later genetic analysis, donors in an Asian-associated ancestry cluster had fewer N-insertions in productive TCRs than the approximately 670-donor mean. Because counts were too low, seventeen rarely observed V segments, including chromosome 9 orphons, were excluded from the earlier analysis of several hundred of the donors. Roughly uniform sequencing depth across donors was assumed in presence/absence analyses, although this assumption may not hold. In vitro tests confirmed that a few of the cytomegalovirus-associated TCR beta chains recognize cytomegalovirus antigens. A later analysis found that most CMV-associated TCR beta chains appeared HLA-restricted, with HLA associations seemingly driven largely by CMV exposure. In a later analysis, the rate of TCR association differed among HLA loci, with DRB1 alleles having the most associated TCRs and HLA-C alleles having the fewest. According to a later analysis, parvovirus B19, influenza, CMV and Epstein-Barr virus appeared linked to several top co-occurrence clusters. Most TCR sequences were seen in very few donors, while some public TCRs were found in many individuals. The only immune exposure information available for the cohort was CMV serostatus. Specific HLA alleles were associated with 15,000 to 20,000 TCR beta sequences at a false discovery rate of 0.05 in a later analysis. The cohort was sequenced for TCR beta chains only, and without alpha or paired-chain data the features that could be detected were limited. A cluster of highly shared sequence variants was judged likely to be a technical artifact of the sequencing pipeline.

This chain is built from TRBV11-3 and TRBJ2-7, with TRBD2 identical over 10 junction bases. The sample was PBMCs. The TCR sequence derives from a middle-aged man in good health and CMV-seronegative. The CDR3 reads CASSSPLAGSYEQYF. The base sequence is TGTGCCAGCAGCTCCCCACTAGCGGGGTCTTACGAGCAGTACTTC.